The 15 T cell receptor beta chains listed next were all sequenced from one sample in a study of siplizumab effects on memory and regulatory T cells (dated by TCRdb to between 2017 and 2020). The library relied on the immunoSEQ multiplex PCR assay. The table was pulled from immuneACCESS by TCRdb, which kept in-frame rearrangements only. Such tables lose some clones; where checked, under half of the loss comes from unresolved V genes, and the rest has no known cause. The table for this sample lists around 100,000 clones; approximately 92% of them were counted only once. Together, the top ten hold 2.6% of the sample. Sequencing was performed on CD4+ T cells sorted from blood. Every receptor here comes from a human donor in good health. Some clones in this sample may be carry-over from other donors' samples.

The chain joins TRBV6-6 to TRBJ1-5, with unresolved D. CDR3 length: 16 residues. Per the germline V gene, CDR1 is MNHNY and CDR2 is SVGAGI (reference sequence). V was clipped by 0 bases and J by 5 bases, with 14 bases between them. The DNA of the CDR3 is TGTGCCAGCAGTTACTCTAGGGCCGCGGAAGATCAGCCCCAGCATTTT. This sequence encodes CASSYSRAAEDQPQHF.

The gene calls are TRBV28 and TRBJ2-3; 7 bases map to TRBD1. Germline CDR1 reads MDHEN; CDR2 reads SYDVKM. V dropped 5 bases and J dropped 2; count of bases not matched to a gene: 7. The CDR3 is 15 residues long. The CDR3 here is CASSPTGQTTDTQYF. CDR3 bases: TGTGCCAGCAGTCCAACGGGACAGACCACAGATACGCAGTATTTT.

The chain couples TRBV7-9 to TRBJ1-1, with D maybe TRBD1 (5 bases). The length of the CDR3 is 13 residues. The V end was cut by 4 bases, the J end by 11 bases, with 17 bases between. Looked up from germline, CDR1 is SEHNR and CDR2 is FQNEAQ (reference sequence). The CDR3 nucleotides read TGTGCCAGCAGCTCTACAGGACCCAAGGAGGCTTTCTTT. It codes for CASSSTGPKEAFF.

V is TRBV6-1 and J is TRBJ2-1; 7 bases match TRBD1. Trimming cost V 8 bases and J 5 bases; bases outside gene matches: 9. This CDR3 region has 14 residues. Germline loops: CDR1 MNHNS, CDR2 SASEGT. CDR3 in DNA: TGTGCCAGCCTAGGGATACAGGGGAACAATGAGCAGTTCTTC. Protein: CASLGIQGNNEQFF.

The V call is TRBV11-3, the J call TRBJ1-6; possibly TRBD1 for D (5 bases). Per germline, CDR1 SGHNT and CDR2 YENEEA. V lost 4 bases and J 7 bases, leaving 11 bases between the germline ends. The CDR3 covers 14 residues. Written as DNA, the CDR3 is TGTGCCAGCAGCTCTGGGGCGGAAAATTCACCCCTCCACTTT. It codes for CASSSGAENSPLHF.

The chain uses TRBV6-5 and TRBJ1-2; 12 nucleotides align to TRBD1. Unmatched junction bases numbered 5, after V lost 0 bases and J lost 6 bases. The CDR3 has 16 residues. Germline lookup yields CDR1 MNHEY and CDR2 SVGAGI. This CDR3 is CASSYSGGTGGHGYTF. CDR3 sequence (DNA): TGTGCCAGCAGTTACTCTGGTGGGACAGGGGGCCATGGCTACACCTTC.

J is TRBJ1-2 and V is TRBV19; TRBD1 might be the D (6 bases). The CDR3 is 16 residues long. Per germline, CDR1 LNHDA and CDR2 SQIVND (reference sequence). With 5 bases removed from V and 5 bases from J, the gap between germline ends came to 21 bases. The CDR3 region has the DNA TGTGCCAGTAGTGTTAGGCCTGGACGAAGGGGGTATGGCTACACCTTC. This gives the protein CASSVRPGRRGYGYTF.

This chain uses TRBV5-1 with TRBJ2-3; D remains ambiguous. The CDR3 is 12 amino acids. Germline V lookup: CDR1 SGHRS, CDR2 YFSETQ. Trimming removed 1 base from V and 4 bases from J, with 4 bases in between. The CDR3: CASSLHADTQYF. For the CDR3, the DNA is TGCGCCAGCAGCTTGCATGCAGATACGCAGTATTTT.

This clone was detected only once. V usage is TRBV4-1 and J usage is TRBJ2-2; no firm D call. The CDR3 has 14 residues. CDR1 MGHRA and CDR2 YSYEKL come from the germline V gene. Trimming took 3 bases from V and 5 from J, leaving 10 bases between them. CDR3 residues: CASSHLKGTGELFF. In nucleotides, the CDR3 is TGCGCCAGCAGCCACCTAAAAGGGACCGGGGAGCTGTTTTTT.

The chain has TRBV30 and TRBJ2-2; D unresolved. The CDR3 has 13 amino acids. Trimming removed 2 bases from V and 1 base from J, with 5 bases in between. The germline V gene encodes CDR1 GTSNPN and CDR2 SVGIG (reference sequence). In DNA, the CDR3 is TGTGCCTGGAGTCGGCAGAACACCGGGGAGCTGTTTTTT. It encodes CAWSRQNTGELFF.

The chain is built from TRBV19 and TRBJ2-4, with 11 positions matching TRBD2. CDR1 is LNHDA and CDR2 is SQIVND in the germline V gene (reference sequence). The CDR3 is 17 residues long. V lost 3 bases, J lost 0 bases, and 4 bases stayed unmatched. In nucleotides, the CDR3 is TGTGCCAGTAGTATCACTAGCGGGAGACTAGCCAAAAACATTCAGTACTTC. Its translation: CASSITSGRLAKNIQYF.

The gene calls are TRBV7-9 and TRBJ2-3; possibly TRBD1 for D (5 bases). The CDR3 has 14 amino acids. Trimming stripped 2 bases from V and 6 bases from J, with 12 bases between. CDR1 is SEHNR, CDR2 FQNEAQ, per germline (reference sequence). CDR3 region: CASSLSGALDTQYF. Written as DNA, the CDR3 is TGTGCCAGCAGCTTAAGTGGGGCTCTTGATACGCAGTATTTT. Full variable domain (remainder filled in from reference TRBV7-9 and TRBJ2-3): DTGVSQNPRHKITKRGQNVTFRCDPISEHNRLYWYRQTLGQGPEFLTYFQNEAQLEKSRLLSDRFSAERPKGSFSTLEIQRTEQGDSAMYLCASSLSGALDTQYFGPGTRLTVL.

This clone was picked up one time. The J gene is TRBJ1-1, the V gene TRBV6-1; 9 bases are a match to TRBD1. CDR1 is MNHNS, CDR2 SASEGT, per germline. The CDR3 sequence is 15 residues long. V lost 8 bases to trimming and J lost 3 bases; unmatched junction nucleotides: 10. CDR3 amino acids: CASRRDRAGDTEAFF. In DNA, the CDR3 is TGTGCCAGCCGAAGGGACAGGGCAGGAGACACTGAAGCTTTCTTT.

The gene calls are TRBV7-2 and TRBJ2-3; 7 positions match TRBD2. Trimming at V came to 2 bases and at J to 4 bases, leaving 6 bases not matched to a gene. This CDR3 spans 15 amino acids. Germline CDR1 and CDR2: SGHTA and FQGNSA. The CDR3 coding sequence is TGTGCCAGCAGCTTAAAACGGGGGAGGGCAGATACGCAGTATTTT. Translated, it gives CASSLKRGRADTQYF. Drawing the rest from reference TRBV7-2 and TRBJ2-3, the complete variable domain is GAGVSQSPSNKVTEKGKDVELRCDPISGHTALYWYRQSLGQGLEFLIYFQGNSAPDKSGLPSDRFSAERTGGSVSTLTIQRTQQEDSAVYLCASSLKRGRADTQYFGPGTRLTVL.

The chain couples TRBV6-1 to TRBJ1-1; D uncertain. The CDR3 runs to 10 residues. V lost 11 bases and J lost 3, with 7 bases in between. Germline CDR1 and CDR2: MNHNS and SASEGT. Written as DNA, the CDR3 is TGTGCCGCTGGGTACACTGAAGCTTTCTTT. Residues: CAAGYTEAFF.